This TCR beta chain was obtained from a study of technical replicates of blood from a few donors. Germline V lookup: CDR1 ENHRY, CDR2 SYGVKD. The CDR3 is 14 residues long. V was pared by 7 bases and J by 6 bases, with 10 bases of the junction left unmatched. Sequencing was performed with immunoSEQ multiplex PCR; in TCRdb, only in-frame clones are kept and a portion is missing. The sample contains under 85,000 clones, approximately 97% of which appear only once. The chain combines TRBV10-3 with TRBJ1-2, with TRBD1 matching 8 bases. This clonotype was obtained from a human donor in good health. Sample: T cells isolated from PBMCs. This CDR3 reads CAITGTGNSDGYTF. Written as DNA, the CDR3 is TGTGCCATCACCGGGACAGGTAATTCCGATGGCTACACCTTC.